What follows is one T cell receptor beta chain and its context. Its antigen is undetermined. An end of the junction differs from the germline gene, which may be a read error. The sample originates from a study of T cell responses to AZD1222 COVID-19 vaccine. The protocol was immunoSEQ multiplex PCR, while the TCRdb copy is restricted to in-frame clones and leaves out a portion. The table records about 140,000 clones, 85% to 95% of them present only once. Whole-study findings and limits: Vaccine-related CD4 TCRs covered spike, predominating at 160-218 and 743-854. Nearly half of the spike-specific TCRs reportedly recognize variant regions that carry no mutations. The donors showed a predominance of white British ancestry and of females, with possible underestimation of clonal diversity.

Sequenced here: peripheral blood, sampled on day 0 of AZD1222 vaccination. This clonotype originated in an adult in good health.

In DNA form, the CDR3 reads TGTGCCAGCGGGGGGTCGATCCGGGACACCAACTTC. Its protein is CASGGSIRDTNF. This chain connects TRBV7-9 to TRBJ1-2; perhaps TRBD1 as D (6 bases). Germline CDR1 and CDR2: SEHNR and FQNEAQ (reference sequence). CDR3 length: 12 amino acids.